Below, one TCR beta chain is given with its context. Its antigen is not yet known. Per-base quality was not reported, and no clone a single base away is much larger than it. Reading from cysteine to phenylalanine, the CDR3 counts 14 amino acids. The CDR3 DNA has 42 bases and is translated from base 1. Based on the germline V gene, the CDR1 and CDR2 sequences are SGDLS and YYNGEE. V lost 0 bases and J lost 0 bases; the stretch between them is 7 bases long. Each collaborating institution followed its own protocols to collect whole blood in K2EDTA tubes. For TCRbeta analysis, collaborators shipped samples as frozen whole blood, isolated PBMCs, or DNA extracted from either of those sample types. TCRbeta CDR3 regions were amplified from genomic DNA by means of the immunoSEQ Assay, a bias-controlled multiplex PCR. In the paper's pipeline: Nucleated cell counts per sample were estimated from amplification of reference gene primers within the assay. To quantify the absolute abundance of each unique TCRbeta CDR3 rearrangement, sequence reads were collapsed and filtered. For each sample, productive Simpson clonality was calculated by taking the square root of Simpson's diversity index across productive rearrangements. Imported from immuneACCESS, the table was reduced by TCRdb to in-frame sequences with V and J called. These copies leave out some clones; in studies compared against another copy, an unresolved V gene accounts for under half, and the cause of the remainder is not known. That table gives V, J and clone size, and the DNA gave D and trimming. The sample table shows roughly 100,000 clones, and 82% are seen once. The top ten hold about 5% of the sample.

This sample was taken from a study of blood T cell repertoires in COVID-19 (TCRdb year 2020). Regarding the complete study: Samples from collaborators originated in the United States, Italy and Spain and spanned both the acute and convalescent phases of COVID-19. A de-identified subject ID, COVID-19 status, age in years and sex were almost always included in the sample metadata. A freely available public database, intended as a resource for researchers studying the immune response to SARS-CoV-2, is where the repertoires were released. The material from the prospective study consisted of cDNA or gDNA derived from T cells, B-cell-depleted T cells, or PBMCs. Deeply sampled blood TCRbeta repertoires from subjects exposed to, actively infected with, or recovered from COVID-19 were included in the dataset. HLA class I and class II types, where available, came from metadata supplied by the sample provider rather than from assay-based typing. The samples were drawn from the first 160 participants of the ongoing ImmuneRACE study and from 1,200 or so subjects provided by 6 global collaborators.

Beyond this particular receptor, the publication reports: The amount of clinical and demographic metadata varied by source and participant and was provided uncurated.

The specimen was peripheral blood. The receptor was derived from a man aged 55 to 70 with acute or convalescent COVID-19. The chain couples TRBV9 to TRBJ2-7, with no D gene named confidently. The CDR3 reads CASSVDSYSYEQYF. The DNA sequence is as follows: TGTGCCAGCAGCGTAGATAGTTACTCCTACGAGCAGTACTTC.